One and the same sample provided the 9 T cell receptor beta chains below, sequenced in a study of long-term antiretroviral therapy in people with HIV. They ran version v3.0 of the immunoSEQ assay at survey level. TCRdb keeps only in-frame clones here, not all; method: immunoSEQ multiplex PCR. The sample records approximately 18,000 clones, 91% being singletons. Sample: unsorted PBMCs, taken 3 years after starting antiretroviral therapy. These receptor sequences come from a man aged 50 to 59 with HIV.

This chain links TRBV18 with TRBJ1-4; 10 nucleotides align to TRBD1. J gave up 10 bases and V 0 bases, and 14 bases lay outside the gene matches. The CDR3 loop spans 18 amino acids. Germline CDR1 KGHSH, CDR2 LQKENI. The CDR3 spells CASSPPSLNPGQGRKLFF. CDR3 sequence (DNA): TGTGCCAGCTCACCACCTTCCTTAAACCCGGGACAGGGGAGAAAACTGTTTTTT.

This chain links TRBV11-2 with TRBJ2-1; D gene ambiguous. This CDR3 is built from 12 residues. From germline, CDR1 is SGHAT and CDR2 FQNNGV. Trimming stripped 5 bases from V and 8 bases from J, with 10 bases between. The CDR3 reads CASSLSLHEQFF. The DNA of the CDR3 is TGTGCCAGCAGCCTCTCGCTCCATGAGCAGTTCTTC.

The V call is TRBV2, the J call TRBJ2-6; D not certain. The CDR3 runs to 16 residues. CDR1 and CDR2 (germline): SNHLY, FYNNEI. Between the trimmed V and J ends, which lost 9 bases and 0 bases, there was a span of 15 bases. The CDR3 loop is CASSPRLGSGANVLTF. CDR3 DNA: TGTGCCAGTTCGCCCCGACTTGGCTCTGGGGCCAACGTCCTGACTTTC.

CDR3: CASSLGQGGEKLFF. The CDR3, as DNA: TGTGCCAGCAGCTTAGGCCAGGGAGGGGAAAAACTGTTTTTT. The gene calls are TRBV7-9 and TRBJ1-4; tentative D call: TRBD1 (5 bases). Trimming left V 1 base short and J 8 bases short, with 11 bases between. CDR3 length equals 14 residues. Germline V gives CDR1 SEHNR, CDR2 FQNEAQ (reference sequence).

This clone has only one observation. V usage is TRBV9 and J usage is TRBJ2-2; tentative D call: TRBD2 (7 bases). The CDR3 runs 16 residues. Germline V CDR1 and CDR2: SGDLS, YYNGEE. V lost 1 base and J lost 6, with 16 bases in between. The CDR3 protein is CASSVTGGYTAGELFF. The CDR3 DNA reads TGTGCCAGCAGCGTAACGGGGGGCTACACAGCCGGGGAGCTGTTTTTT.

The CDR3 is CASSLVRGGETQYF. CDR3 sequence (DNA): TGTGCCAGCAGCTTAGTGAGGGGGGGAGAGACCCAGTACTTC. The chain employs TRBV11-2 and TRBJ2-5; D may be TRBD2 (7 bases). Germline CDR1 and CDR2: SGHAT and FQNNGV. This CDR3 comprises 14 residues. V was pared by 1 base and J by 4 bases, with 10 bases between.

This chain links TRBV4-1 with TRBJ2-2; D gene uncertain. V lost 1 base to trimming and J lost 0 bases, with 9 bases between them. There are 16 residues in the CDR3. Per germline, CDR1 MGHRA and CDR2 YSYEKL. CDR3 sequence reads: CASSQVLSANTGELFF. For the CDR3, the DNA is TGCGCCAGCAGCCAAGTCTTGTCCGCGAACACCGGGGAGCTGTTTTTT.

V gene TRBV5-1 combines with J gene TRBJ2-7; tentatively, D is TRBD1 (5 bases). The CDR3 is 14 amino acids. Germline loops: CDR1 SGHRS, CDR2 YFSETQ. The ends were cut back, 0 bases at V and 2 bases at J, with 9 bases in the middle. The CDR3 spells CASSLATVAYEQYF. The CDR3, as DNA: TGCGCCAGCAGCTTGGCGACAGTAGCCTACGAGCAGTACTTC.

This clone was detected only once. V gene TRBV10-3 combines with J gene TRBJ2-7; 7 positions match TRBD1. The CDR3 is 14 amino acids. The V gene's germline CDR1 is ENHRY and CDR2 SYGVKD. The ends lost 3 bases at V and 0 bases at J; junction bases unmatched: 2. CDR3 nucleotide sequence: TGTGCCATCAGTGAACAGGGGCGCTCCTACGAGCAGTACTTC. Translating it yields CAISEQGRSYEQYF.